This TCR beta chain comes out of a study of shared clonotypes between healthy human individuals. Germline V gene lookup returns CDR1 SNHLY and CDR2 FYNNEI. V lost 0 bases, J lost 3 bases, and 10 bases lay in between. This CDR3 contains 15 residues. Sequencing was performed with immunoSEQ multiplex PCR; in TCRdb, only in-frame clones are kept and a portion is missing. The sample yields about 560,000 clones, around 78% seen once. V usage is TRBV2 and J usage is TRBJ2-3; possible D gene TRBD1, 5 bases. The TCR originated in a woman aged 40 to 50 in good health. Some clones in this sample may be carry-over from other donors' samples. Sequencing was done on a sample of PBMCs. The CDR3 reads CASSEAWAGTDTQYF. As DNA, the CDR3 is TGTGCCAGCAGTGAAGCTTGGGCAGGGACAGATACGCAGTATTTT. Full variable domain (missing parts from reference TRBV2 and TRBJ2-3): EPEVTQTPSHQVTQMGQEVILRCVPISNHLYFYWYRQILGQKVEFLVSFYNNEISEKSEIFDDQFSVERPDGSNFTLKIRSTKLEDSAMYFCASSEAWAGTDTQYFGPGTRLTVL.